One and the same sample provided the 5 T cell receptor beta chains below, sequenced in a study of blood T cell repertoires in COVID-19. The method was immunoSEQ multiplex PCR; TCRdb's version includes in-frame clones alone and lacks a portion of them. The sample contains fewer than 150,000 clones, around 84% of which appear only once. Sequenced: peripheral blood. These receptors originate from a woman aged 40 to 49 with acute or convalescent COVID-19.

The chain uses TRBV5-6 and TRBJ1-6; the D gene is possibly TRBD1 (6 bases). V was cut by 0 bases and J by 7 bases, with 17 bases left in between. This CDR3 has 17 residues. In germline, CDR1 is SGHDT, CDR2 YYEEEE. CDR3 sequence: CASSLVGAGRGNSPLHF. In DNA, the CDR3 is TGTGCCAGCAGCTTGGTTGGTGCAGGGAGGGGGAATTCACCCCTCCACTTT.

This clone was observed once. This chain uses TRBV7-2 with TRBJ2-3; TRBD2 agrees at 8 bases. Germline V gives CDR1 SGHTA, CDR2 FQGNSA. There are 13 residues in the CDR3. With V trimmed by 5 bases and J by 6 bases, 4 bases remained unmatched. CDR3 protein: CASSPAGEDTQYF. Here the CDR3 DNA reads TGTGCCAGCAGCCCAGCGGGGGAGGATACGCAGTATTTT.

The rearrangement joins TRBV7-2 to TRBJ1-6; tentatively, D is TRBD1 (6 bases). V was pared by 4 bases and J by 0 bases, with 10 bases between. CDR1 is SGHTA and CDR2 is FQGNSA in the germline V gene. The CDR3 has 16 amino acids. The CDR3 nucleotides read TGTGCCAGCAGCTGGACAGTTAGCTCCTATAATTCACCCCTCCACTTT. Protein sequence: CASSWTVSSYNSPLHF.

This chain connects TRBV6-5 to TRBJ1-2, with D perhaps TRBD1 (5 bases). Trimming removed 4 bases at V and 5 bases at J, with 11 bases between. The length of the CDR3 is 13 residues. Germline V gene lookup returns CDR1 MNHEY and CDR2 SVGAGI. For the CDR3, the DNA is TGTGCCAGCAGTTCGGGGGGTAATTATGGCTACACCTTC. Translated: CASSSGGNYGYTF.

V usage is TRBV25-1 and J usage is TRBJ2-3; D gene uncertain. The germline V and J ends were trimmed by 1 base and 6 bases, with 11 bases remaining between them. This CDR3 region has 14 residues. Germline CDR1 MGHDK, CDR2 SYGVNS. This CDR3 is CASSEFNSADTQYF. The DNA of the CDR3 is TGTGCCAGCAGTGAATTTAACTCCGCGGATACGCAGTATTTT.